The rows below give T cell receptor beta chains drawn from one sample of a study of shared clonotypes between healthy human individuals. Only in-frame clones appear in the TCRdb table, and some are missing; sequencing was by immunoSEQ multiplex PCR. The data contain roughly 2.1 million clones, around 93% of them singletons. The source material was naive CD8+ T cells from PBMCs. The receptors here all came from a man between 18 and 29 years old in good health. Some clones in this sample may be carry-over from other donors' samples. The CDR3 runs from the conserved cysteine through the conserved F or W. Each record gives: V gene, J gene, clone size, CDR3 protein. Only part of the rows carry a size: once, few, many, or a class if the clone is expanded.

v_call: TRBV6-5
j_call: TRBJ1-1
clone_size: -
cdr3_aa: CASSYSRTVNTEAFF

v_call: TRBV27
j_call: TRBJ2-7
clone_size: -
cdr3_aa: CASSLQFSYEQYF

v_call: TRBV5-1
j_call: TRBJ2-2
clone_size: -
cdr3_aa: CASSLDLTYLLAGELFF

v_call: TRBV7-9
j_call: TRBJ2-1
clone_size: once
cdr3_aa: CASSFLPGPEQFF

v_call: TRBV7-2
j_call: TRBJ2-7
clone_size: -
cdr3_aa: CASSLGRQGSYEQYF

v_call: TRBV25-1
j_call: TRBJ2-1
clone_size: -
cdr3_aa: CASSESSLKGASLSQFF

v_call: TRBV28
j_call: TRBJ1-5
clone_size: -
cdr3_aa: CASNPRHLVGNQPQHF

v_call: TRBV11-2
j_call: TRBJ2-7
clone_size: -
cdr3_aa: CASSLAGAGTLSYEQYF

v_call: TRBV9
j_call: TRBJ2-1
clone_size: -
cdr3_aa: CASSVSGDYNEQFF

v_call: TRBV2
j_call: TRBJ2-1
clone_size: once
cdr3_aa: CASSDSQGVYNEQFF

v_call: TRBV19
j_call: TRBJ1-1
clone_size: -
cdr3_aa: CASSIAGGRTEAFF

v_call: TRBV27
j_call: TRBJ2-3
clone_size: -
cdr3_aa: CASSLRGASLSGTDTQYF

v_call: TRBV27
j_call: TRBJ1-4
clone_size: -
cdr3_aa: CASSPRTGRTNEKLFF

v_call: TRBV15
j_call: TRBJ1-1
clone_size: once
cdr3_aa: CATSRPGGGTEAFF

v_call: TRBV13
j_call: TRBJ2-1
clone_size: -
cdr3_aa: CASSLISAPSSYNEQFF

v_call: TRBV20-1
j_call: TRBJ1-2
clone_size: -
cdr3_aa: CSAPGGYTF